Below, 24 T cell receptor beta chains from the same sample are listed, as sequenced in a study of cytomegalovirus exposure and HLA in healthy donors. PCR used 60 Vbeta primers and 13 Jbeta primers. Generated by immunoSEQ multiplex PCR, the TCRdb table keeps only in-frame clones and is missing some. The data hold fewer than 100,000 clones, with around 76% observed a single time. Sequenced: PBMCs. The receptors here all came from a man between 40 and 49 years old in good health and CMV-seropositive.

The CDR3 reads CSVGGQGSSTGELFF. The CDR3 region has the DNA TGCAGCGTTGGTGGACAGGGGAGCAGCACCGGGGAGCTGTTTTTT. The gene calls are TRBV29-1 and TRBJ2-2; TRBD1 aligns across 9 bases. With V trimmed by 4 bases and J by 4 bases, 7 bases remained unmatched. Germline CDR1 and CDR2: SQVTM and ANQGSEA. The CDR3 is made up of 15 amino acids.

The chain recombines TRBV5-1 with TRBJ1-3; unclear D gene. The length of the CDR3 is 15 residues. Germline CDR1 SGHRS, CDR2 YFSETQ. V was shortened by 0 bases and J by 1 base, with 8 bases between the two germline ends. The CDR3 DNA follows: TGCGCCAGCAGCTTGGACGGGGAATCTGGAAACACCATATATTTT. Amino acid sequence: CASSLDGESGNTIYF.

The chain recombines TRBV11-2 with TRBJ2-3; D may be TRBD2 (6 bases). The CDR3 runs 12 residues. V was clipped by 5 bases and J by 4 bases, with 7 bases between them. The germline V gene encodes CDR1 SGHAT and CDR2 FQNNGV. The CDR3: CASSRLADTQYF. As DNA, the CDR3 is TGTGCCAGCAGCCGACTAGCAGATACGCAGTATTTT. Full variable domain (remainder filled in from reference TRBV11-2 and TRBJ2-3): EAGVAQSPRYKIIEKRQSVAFWCNPISGHATLYWYQQILGQGPKLLIQFQNNGVVDDSQLPKDRFSAERLKGVDSTLKIQPAKLEDSAVYLCASSRLADTQYFGPGTRLTVL.

The rearrangement links TRBV25-1 to TRBJ2-5; weak D call: TRBD2 (6 bases). CDR1 MGHDK and CDR2 SYGVNS come from the germline V gene. The CDR3 runs to 12 residues. Trimming stripped 5 bases from V and 5 bases from J, with 9 bases between. The chain's CDR3 is CASSSRGETQYF. The CDR3 DNA reads TGTGCCAGCAGTAGCCGGGGGGAGACCCAGTACTTC.

The rearrangement uses TRBV5-6 and TRBJ2-7, with D perhaps matching TRBD2 (5 bases). In germline, CDR1 is SGHDT, CDR2 YYEEEE. The CDR3 extends over 14 amino acids. Trimming cost V 0 bases and J 7 bases, with 14 bases left between them. CDR3 protein: CASSLDWPSGEQYF. The CDR3 DNA reads as TGTGCCAGCAGCTTGGACTGGCCCTCGGGAGAGCAGTACTTC.

The chain is built from TRBV5-4 and TRBJ2-3; 12 bases are a match to TRBD2. V lost 5 bases and J lost 1; bases outside the gene matches: 5. Germline lookup yields CDR1 SGHNT and CDR2 YYREEE (reference sequence). The CDR3 is 16 amino acids. The CDR3, as DNA: TGTGCCAGCAGATTGACTAGCGGGAGAGGCACAGATACGCAGTATTTT. Its translation is CASRLTSGRGTDTQYF. The entire variable domain, with the rest obtained from reference TRBV5-4 and TRBJ2-3, is as follows: ETGVTQSPTHLIKTRGQQVTLRCSSQSGHNTVSWYQQALGQGPQFIFQYYREEENGRGNFPPRFSGLQFPNYSSELNVNALELDDSALYLCASRLTSGRGTDTQYFGPGTRLTVL.

The chain joins TRBV2 to TRBJ2-1, with 13 bases identical to TRBD2. Germline V gene data show CDR1 as SNHLY and CDR2 as FYNNEI. The CDR3 is 14 amino acids. V lost 7 bases, J lost 5 bases, and 2 bases stayed unmatched. The CDR3 region is CASTGTSGNNEQFF. The CDR3, as DNA: TGTGCCAGCACAGGGACTAGCGGGAACAATGAGCAGTTCTTC.

This clone was observed a handful of times. The chain couples TRBV4-3 to TRBJ2-1; D uncertain. Germline values: CDR1 LGHNA, CDR2 YSLEER. Trimming took 0 bases from V and 12 from J, leaving 9 bases between them. The CDR3 length is 12 residues. CDR3 sequence: CASSQDVRVQFF. CDR3 nucleotide sequence: TGCGCCAGCAGCCAAGATGTACGGGTGCAGTTCTTC.

V usage is TRBV15 and J usage is TRBJ1-2, with D unresolved. The V end lost 3 bases, the J end lost 4 bases, and 9 bases lay between the germline ends. The CDR3 spans 13 residues. CDR1 is LNHNV, CDR2 YYDKDF, per germline (reference sequence). In DNA, the CDR3 is TGTGCCACCAGCAGGGGCGACACCTATGGCTACACCTTC. Its translation is CATSRGDTYGYTF.

The CDR3 spells CASSPIFAPKNTGELFF. The DNA of the CDR3 is TGTGCCAGCTCACCAATCTTCGCACCTAAGAACACCGGGGAGCTGTTTTTT. The chain uses TRBV18 and TRBJ2-2; the D is unclear. With 2 bases removed from V and 1 base from J, the gap between germline ends came to 14 bases. CDR1 and CDR2 from the germline V gene are KGHSH and LQKENI. This CDR3 has 17 residues.

The genes are TRBV7-2 and TRBJ2-7; TRBD1 might be the D (5 bases). CDR3 length: 14 amino acids. V was cut by 2 bases and J by 0 bases, with 8 bases left in between. Germline CDR1 reads SGHTA; CDR2 reads FQGNSA. The CDR3 here is CASSLWQGSYEQYF. The CDR3 DNA sequence: TGTGCCAGCAGCTTATGGCAGGGCTCCTACGAGCAGTACTTC.

The sample holds a few counts of this clone. CDR3 bases: TGTGCCAGCAGCTCGCCGGGGGGCGGGTACGAGCAGTACTTC. Amino acid sequence: CASSSPGGGYEQYF. This chain uses TRBV13 with TRBJ2-7, with D possibly matching TRBD2 (7 bases). The CDR3 length is 14 residues. The V gene's germline CDR1 is PRHDT and CDR2 FYEKMQ (reference sequence). With 4 bases removed from V and 4 bases from J, the gap between germline ends came to 14 bases.

The chain links TRBV4-1 to TRBJ1-5, with 12 bases lining up with TRBD1. CDR1 and CDR2 from the germline V gene are MGHRA and YSYEKL. The CDR3 is 20 residues long. J gave up 2 bases and V 1 base, and 12 bases lay outside the gene matches. The CDR3, as DNA: TGCGCCAGCAGCCAAGTCCTTCCCGGGACAGGGGGCGGTGGCAATCAGCCCCAGCATTTT. Protein sequence: CASSQVLPGTGGGGNQPQHF.

The V gene is TRBV2, the J gene TRBJ2-3; 10 bases fit TRBD2. Per germline, CDR1 SNHLY and CDR2 FYNNEI. V shed 3 bases and J 0 bases; nucleotides not matched to a gene: 6. The CDR3 has 17 residues. The chain's CDR3 is CASSDRASGGSTDTQYF. The CDR3 region has the DNA TGTGCCAGCAGTGATAGAGCTAGCGGGGGTAGCACAGATACGCAGTATTTT.

This chain links TRBV11-3 with TRBJ2-2; a weak D match, TRBD2 (6 bases). The CDR3 covers 14 residues. Per the germline V gene, CDR1 is SGHNT and CDR2 is YENEEA. V lost 0 bases, J lost 5 bases, and 7 bases lay in between. The CDR3 spells CASSLDRGTGELFF. The CDR3 DNA is TGTGCCAGCAGCTTAGATCGGGGGACCGGGGAGCTGTTTTTT.

In nucleotides, the CDR3 is TGTGCCAGCAGCGAGAGGGGGGGGAGCACAGATACGCAGTATTTT. Translated: CASSERGGSTDTQYF. This chain uses TRBV5-4 with TRBJ2-3, with TRBD2 as a possible D gene (7 bases). Looked up from germline, CDR1 is SGHNT and CDR2 is YYREEE (reference sequence). With 4 bases removed from V and 0 bases from J, the gap between germline ends came to 12 bases. The CDR3 extends over 15 amino acids.

The chain uses TRBV13 and TRBJ2-2; D unclear. V lost 3 bases and J lost 6, with 5 bases in between. Germline V lookup: CDR1 PRHDT, CDR2 FYEKMQ (reference sequence). CDR3 length: 12 amino acids. Here the CDR3 reads CASSFEAGELFF. The CDR3 DNA reads TGTGCCAGCAGCTTCGAGGCCGGGGAGCTGTTTTTT.

The V and J genes are TRBV7-9 and TRBJ1-6, with 7 bases matching TRBD1. Germline V gene data show CDR1 as SEHNR and CDR2 as FQNEAQ (reference sequence). This CDR3 contains 14 residues. V was clipped by 6 bases and J by 10 bases; unmatched bases: 9. The CDR3 sequence is CASRPTGDGSPLHF. CDR3 DNA sequence: TGTGCCAGCAGGCCCACAGGGGATGGATCACCCCTCCACTTT.

The chain carries TRBV5-4 and TRBJ2-1, with a possible D match to TRBD2 (6 bases). Trimming took off 0 bases at V and 0 bases at J, with 16 bases between the two ends. The CDR3 runs 18 residues. CDR1 is SGHNT and CDR2 is YYREEE in the germline V gene (reference sequence). For the CDR3, the DNA is TGTGCCAGCAGCTTGGTTCTAGCGTCGGCTGTCTCCTACAATGAGCAGTTCTTC. This encodes CASSLVLASAVSYNEQFF.

This sequence joins TRBV5-1 and TRBJ2-5, with 7 bases fitting TRBD2. Germline assignment: CDR1 SGHRS and CDR2 YFSETQ. The CDR3 totals 14 residues. V lost 7 bases to trimming and J lost 0 bases; unmatched junction nucleotides: 6. CDR3 protein: CASHTGGYQETQYF. As DNA, the CDR3 is TGCGCCAGCCATACCGGGGGGTACCAAGAGACCCAGTACTTC.

The genes are TRBV5-6 and TRBJ2-1; the match to TRBD1 covers 8 bases. V was pared by 5 bases and J by 6 bases, with 7 bases of the junction left unmatched. Germline V gene lookup returns CDR1 SGHDT and CDR2 YYEEEE. The CDR3 runs 14 residues. CDR3 loop: CASSPNTGGNEQFF. CDR3 sequence (DNA): TGTGCCAGCAGTCCCAACACAGGGGGCAATGAGCAGTTCTTC.

The rearrangement links TRBV14 to TRBJ2-7; 14 bases are shared with TRBD2. J gave up 3 bases and V 5 bases, and 3 bases lay outside the gene matches. Germline V gene sequence: CDR1 SGHDN, CDR2 FVKESK. The CDR3 runs to 15 residues. The DNA for the CDR3 is TGTGCCAGCAGCTTCGGGACTAGCGGGAGCTACGAGCAGTACTTC. Protein sequence: CASSFGTSGSYEQYF. Supplemented by reference TRBV14 and TRBJ2-7, the full variable domain reads EAGVTQFPSHSVIEKGQTVTLRCDPISGHDNLYWYRRVMGKEIKFLLHFVKESKQDESGMPNNRFLAERTGGTYSTLKVQPAELEDSGVYFCASSFGTSGSYEQYFGPGTRLTVT.

The table lists this clone with a few counts. V usage is TRBV11-3 and J usage is TRBJ2-2; 12 nucleotides align to TRBD2. From germline, CDR1 is SGHNT and CDR2 YENEEA. This CDR3 is 15 amino acids long. V shed 5 bases, J shed 6 bases, and the junction held 4 bases outside the gene matches. This CDR3 is CASSQGLAGPGELFF. In DNA, the CDR3 is TGTGCCAGCAGCCAAGGACTAGCGGGGCCCGGGGAGCTGTTTTTT.

This clone was recorded only once. V gene TRBV2 combines with J gene TRBJ2-6; no reliable D call. This CDR3 is built from 14 residues. The germline V gene encodes CDR1 SNHLY and CDR2 FYNNEI. V lost 8 bases and J lost 1, with 9 bases in between. The CDR3 loop is CASGTGSGANVLTF. The CDR3 region has the DNA TGTGCCAGCGGCACGGGTTCTGGGGCCAACGTCCTGACTTTC.